This TCR beta chain is from a study of blood T cell repertoires in COVID-19. Study at large: COVID-19 samples, acute and convalescent, were from the United States, Italy and Spain. In each case, the material was cDNA or gDNA derived from T cells, B-cell-depleted T cells, or PBMCs.

Original methodology: Amplification from reference gene primers served as the basis for estimated nucleated cell counts. Assay used: immunoSEQ multiplex PCR; TCRdb lists only in-frame clones, some missing. That table furnishes V, J and clone size, whereas the DNA furnished D and trimming. Here the sample spans tens of thousands of clones, more than 75% being singletons. This CDR3 contains 14 residues. V was pared by 7 bases and J by 0 bases, with 7 bases between. Germline CDR1 is LNHDA and CDR2 is SQIVND (reference sequence). Sample: peripheral blood. This sequence joins TRBV19 and TRBJ2-6; no clear D. This receptor was obtained from a human donor in a cohort sampled during active COVID-19. The CDR3 sequence: CASKQISGANVLTF. CDR3 DNA sequence: TGTGCCAGTAAACAGATCTCTGGGGCCAACGTCCTGACTTTC. Together with reference TRBV19 and TRBJ2-6, the CDR3 gives the full variable domain: DGGITQSPKYLFRKEGQNVTLSCEQNLNHDAMYWYRQDPGQGLRLIYYSQIVNDFQKGDIAEGYSVSREKKESFPLTVTSAQKNPTAFYLCASKQISGANVLTFGAGSRLTVL.